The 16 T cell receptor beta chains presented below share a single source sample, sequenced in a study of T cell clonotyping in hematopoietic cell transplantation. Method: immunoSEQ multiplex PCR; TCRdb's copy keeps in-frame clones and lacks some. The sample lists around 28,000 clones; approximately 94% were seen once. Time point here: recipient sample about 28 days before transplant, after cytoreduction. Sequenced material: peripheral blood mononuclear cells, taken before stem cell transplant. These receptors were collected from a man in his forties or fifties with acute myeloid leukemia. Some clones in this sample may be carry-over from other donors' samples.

CDR3 DNA: TGTGCCAGCAGCTTAATGGGGCAGGGCACCGGGGAGCTGTTTTTT. Protein sequence: CASSLMGQGTGELFF. V and J are TRBV7-8 and TRBJ2-2; perhaps TRBD1 as D (5 bases). Trimming removed 2 bases at V and 4 bases at J, with 11 bases between. The CDR3 loop spans 15 amino acids. Germline V gene lookup returns CDR1 SGHVS and CDR2 FQNEAQ. The entire variable domain, with the rest obtained from reference TRBV7-8 and TRBJ2-2, is as follows: GAGVSQSPRYKVAKRGQDVALRCDPISGHVSLFWYQQALGQGPEFLTYFQNEAQLDKSGLPSDRFFAERPEGSVSTLKIQRTQQEDSAVYLCASSLMGQGTGELFFGEGSRLTVL.

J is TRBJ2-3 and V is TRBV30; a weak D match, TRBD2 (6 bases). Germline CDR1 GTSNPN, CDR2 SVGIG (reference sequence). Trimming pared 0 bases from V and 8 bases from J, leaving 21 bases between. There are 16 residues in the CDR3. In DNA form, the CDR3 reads TGTGCCTGGAGTGTACGGGCGGGACGGCGTGGGGGTACGCAGTATTTT. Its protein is CAWSVRAGRRGGTQYF.

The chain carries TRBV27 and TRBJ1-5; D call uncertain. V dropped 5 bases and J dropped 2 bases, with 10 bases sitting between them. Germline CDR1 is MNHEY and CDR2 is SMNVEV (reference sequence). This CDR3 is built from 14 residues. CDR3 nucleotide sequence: TGTGCCAGCAGTACTCGGGTAGGCAATCAGCCCCAGCATTTT. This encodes CASSTRVGNQPQHF.

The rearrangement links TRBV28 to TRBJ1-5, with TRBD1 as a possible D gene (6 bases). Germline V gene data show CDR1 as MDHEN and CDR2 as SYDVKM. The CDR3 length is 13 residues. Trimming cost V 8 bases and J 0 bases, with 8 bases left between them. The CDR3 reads CASRQDSNQPQHF. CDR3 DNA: TGTGCCAGCCGACAGGATAGCAATCAGCCCCAGCATTTT.

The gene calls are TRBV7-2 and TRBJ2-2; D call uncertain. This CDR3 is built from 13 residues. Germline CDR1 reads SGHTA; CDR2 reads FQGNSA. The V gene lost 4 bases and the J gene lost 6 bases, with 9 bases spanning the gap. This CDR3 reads CASSSVPAGELFF. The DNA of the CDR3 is TGTGCCAGCAGCTCGGTACCGGCCGGGGAGCTGTTTTTT.

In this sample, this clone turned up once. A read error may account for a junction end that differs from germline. The CDR3 here is CASSQSPGAF. CDR3 nucleotides: TGCGCCAGCAGTCAATCTCCCGGGGCCTTC. The chain combines TRBV23-1 with TRBJ1-2; unclear D gene. TRBV23-1 falls under the ORF class, with uncertain function. This CDR3 comprises 10 residues.

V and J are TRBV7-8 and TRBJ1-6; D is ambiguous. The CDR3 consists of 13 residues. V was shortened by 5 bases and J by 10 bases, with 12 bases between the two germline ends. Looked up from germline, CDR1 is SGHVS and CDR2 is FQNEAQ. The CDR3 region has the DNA TGTGCCAGCAGCAACCGACAACCATCACCCCTCCACTTT. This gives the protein CASSNRQPSPLHF.

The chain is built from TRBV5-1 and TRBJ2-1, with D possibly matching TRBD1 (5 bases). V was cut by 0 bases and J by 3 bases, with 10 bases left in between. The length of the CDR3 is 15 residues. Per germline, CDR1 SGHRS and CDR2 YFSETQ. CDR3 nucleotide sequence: TGCGCCAGCAGCTTGGTGGCAGGGAACTACAATGAGCAGTTCTTC. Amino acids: CASSLVAGNYNEQFF.

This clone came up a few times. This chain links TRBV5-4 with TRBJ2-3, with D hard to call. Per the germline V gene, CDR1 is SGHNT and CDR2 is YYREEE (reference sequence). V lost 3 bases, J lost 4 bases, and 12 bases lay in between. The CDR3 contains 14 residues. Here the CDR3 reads CASSWAPLADTQYF. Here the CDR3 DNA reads TGTGCCAGCAGCTGGGCACCATTGGCAGATACGCAGTATTTT.

The CDR3 sequence is CASSVDQGWAYGYTF. DNA for the CDR3: TGTGCCAGCAGCGTAGACCAGGGGTGGGCCTATGGCTACACCTTC. The chain joins TRBV9 to TRBJ1-2; the D gene is possibly TRBD1 (6 bases). The CDR3 extends over 15 amino acids. Germline CDR1 is SGDLS and CDR2 is YYNGEE. The germline V and J ends were trimmed by 0 bases and 4 bases, with 13 bases remaining between them. The variable domain in full, completed from reference TRBV9 and TRBJ1-2, reads DSGVTQTPKHLITATGQRVTLRCSPRSGDLSVYWYQQSLDQGLQFLIQYYNGEERAKGNILERFSAQQFPDLHSELNLSSLELGDSALYFCASSVDQGWAYGYTFGSGTRLTVV.

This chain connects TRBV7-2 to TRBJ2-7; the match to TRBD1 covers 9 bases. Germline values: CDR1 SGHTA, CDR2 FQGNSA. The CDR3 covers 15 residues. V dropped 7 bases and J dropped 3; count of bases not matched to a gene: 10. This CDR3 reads CASTFYGTGYYEQYF. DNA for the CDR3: TGTGCCAGCACCTTTTATGGGACAGGGTACTACGAGCAGTACTTC.

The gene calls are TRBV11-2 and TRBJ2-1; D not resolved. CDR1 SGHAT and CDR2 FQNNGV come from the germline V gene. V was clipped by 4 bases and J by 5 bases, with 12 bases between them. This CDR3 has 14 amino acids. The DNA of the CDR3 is TGTGCCAGCAGCTCGCTCCGGTGGCACAATGAGCAGTTCTTC. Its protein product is CASSSLRWHNEQFF.

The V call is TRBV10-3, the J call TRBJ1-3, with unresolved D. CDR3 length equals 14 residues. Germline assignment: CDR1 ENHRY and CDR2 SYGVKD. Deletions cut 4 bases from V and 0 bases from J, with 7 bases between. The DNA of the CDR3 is TGTGCCATCAGTGGGTCCAGCTCTGGAAACACCATATATTTT. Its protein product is CAISGSSSGNTIYF.

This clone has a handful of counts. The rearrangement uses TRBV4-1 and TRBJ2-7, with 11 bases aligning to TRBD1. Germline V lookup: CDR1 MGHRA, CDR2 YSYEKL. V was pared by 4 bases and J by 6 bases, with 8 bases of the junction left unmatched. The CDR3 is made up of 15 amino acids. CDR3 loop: CASSRQGQGDAEQYF. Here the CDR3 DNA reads TGCGCCAGCAGCCGGCAGGGACAGGGGGATGCCGAGCAGTACTTC.

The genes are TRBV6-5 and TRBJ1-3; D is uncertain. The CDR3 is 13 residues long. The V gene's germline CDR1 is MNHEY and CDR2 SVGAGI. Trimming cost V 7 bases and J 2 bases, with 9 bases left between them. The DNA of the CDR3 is TGTGCCAGCACCACGCAAGCTGGAAACACCATATATTTT. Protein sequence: CASTTQAGNTIYF.

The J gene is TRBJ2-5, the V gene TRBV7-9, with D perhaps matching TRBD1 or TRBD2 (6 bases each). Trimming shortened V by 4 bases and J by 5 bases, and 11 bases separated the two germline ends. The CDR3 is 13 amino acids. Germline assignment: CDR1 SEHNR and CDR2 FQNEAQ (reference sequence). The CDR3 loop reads CASSSSGAETQYF. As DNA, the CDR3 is TGTGCCAGCAGCTCATCGGGGGCTGAGACCCAGTACTTC.